This TCR beta chain was found in a study of blood T cell repertoires in COVID-19. As for the study in general: Nucleic acid was either cDNA or gDNA, and it came from T cells, B-cell-depleted T cells, or PBMCs.

The CDR3 is 15 amino acids. The trim removed 3 bases at V and 4 bases at J, leaving 6 bases unmatched. From germline, CDR1 is SGHTA and CDR2 FQGNSA. Original processing notes: Estimates of nucleated cell counts were drawn from the amplification of reference gene primers. Method: immunoSEQ multiplex PCR; TCRdb's copy keeps in-frame clones and lacks some. That table supplies the V and J calls and clone size; D and trimming were determined from the DNA. Of just over 250,000 clones listed, approximately 87% are singletons. The chain joins TRBV7-2 to TRBJ1-5; 7 bases map to TRBD1. This sequence was found in a woman aged 45-65 years with acute or convalescent COVID-19. Sequencing was done on a sample of peripheral blood. The CDR3 protein is CASSLAGTANQPQHF. Written as DNA, the CDR3 is TGTGCCAGCAGCTTGGCCGGGACAGCAAATCAGCCCCAGCATTTT.